This entry describes one T cell receptor (beta chain). The data originate from a study of T cell changes during pregnancy in multiple sclerosis. The table came from immunoSEQ multiplex PCR; TCRdb's copy has only in-frame clones and leaves some out. This table holds 50,000 to 65,000 clones, approximately 90% found once. The CDR3 spans 13 residues. Trimming took 6 bases from V and 8 from J, leaving 15 bases between them. The germline CDR1 and CDR2 sequences are SGHKS and YYEKEE (reference sequence). This clonotype originated in a female donor with multiple sclerosis, enrolled in a pregnancy study. Sequenced material: peripheral blood, taken after pregnancy. The J gene is TRBJ2-1, the V gene TRBV5-5; D is unresolved. The CDR3 sequence: CASTPRPGYEQFF. The CDR3 nucleotides are TGTGCCAGCACCCCGCGTCCCGGGTATGAGCAGTTCTTC.